This TCR beta chain was found in a study of CD8+CD57+ T cells in acquired aplastic anemia. Study at large: Sorted CD4+ and CD8+ cells yielded DNA averaging around 3.5 ug.

Points from the study as a whole: Patients and controls shared over 25 CD8+ CDR3 sequences, which appeared highly expressed in patients and within their immunodominant clones.

CDR3 length: 13 amino acids. Germline values: CDR1 SGHTA, CDR2 FQGNSA. The sequenced patients had an expansion of CD8+CD57+ cells seen by flow cytometry. Among the patients, none had received any therapy at the time of blood sampling. According to the study, genomic DNA was the template for TCR beta VDJ and CDR3 profiling. Using its own MiXCR run on the reads, TCRdb lists one record per CDR3 protein. The sample shows 300,000 or so distinct CDR3 sequences, roughly 59% of them seen only once. Points on this clonotype: Antigen: not known. An end of the junction differs from the germline gene, which may be a read error.

This clonotype was obtained from a human donor with aplastic anemia. The gene calls are TRBV7-2 and TRBJ1-5; D not resolved. The sequencing sample was made of sorted CD4+, CD8+, or CD8+CD57+ T cells (not recorded which) from PBMCs. The CDR3 region is CASGLIDNQPQHF. The CDR3 nucleotides read TGTGCCAGCGGCTTAATCGACAATCAGCCCCAGCATTTT.